The T cell receptor beta chain described here comes from a study of T cell responses to AZD1222 COVID-19 vaccine. Overall study results and limits: Two AZD1222 doses significantly raised spike-specific TCR breadth and depth over controls. The sample set comprised mostly white British donors with more females, and clonal diversity was possibly underestimated. Baseline testing showed seropositivity in only a handful of AZD1222 recipients.

Remarks on this clone: Its antigen is as yet unknown.

The germline V gene encodes CDR1 SEHNR and CDR2 FQNEAQ (reference sequence). The CDR3 length is 13 residues. Trimming shortened V by 5 bases and J by 5 bases, and 12 bases separated the two germline ends. Only in-frame clones appear in the TCRdb table, and some are missing; sequencing was by immunoSEQ multiplex PCR. The sample contains fewer than 65,000 clones, around 80% of which appear only once. The sequence was obtained from an adult in good health. The source was peripheral blood, collected on day 0 of AZD1222 vaccination. The genes are TRBV7-9 and TRBJ1-1; D call uncertain. The CDR3 DNA is TGTGCCAGCAGCAACGGGATCGGGACTGAAGCTTTCTTT. It encodes CASSNGIGTEAFF.